Included here is one T cell receptor beta chain sequence, with context. The CDR3 is 16 residues long. With V trimmed by 2 bases and J by 1 base, 3 bases remained unmatched. Per germline, CDR1 SGDLS and CDR2 YYNGEE. TCRdb's table, derived via immunoSEQ multiplex PCR, lists solely in-frame clones and lacks some. Of about 67,000 clones listed, 80% to 95% are singletons. The sample belongs to a study of OX40 agonist ivuxolimab in advanced cancers. J is TRBJ2-2 and V is TRBV9, with 9 bases that match TRBD2. The sequence was obtained from an adult with an advanced solid tumor such as melanoma, head and neck, liver or kidney cancer. The source was CD4+ or CD8+ T cells sorted from blood, collected in a trial of the OX40 agonist ivuxolimab. DNA for the CDR3: TGTGCCAGCAGCGTTAGCGGGAGCAGGAACACCGGGGAGCTGTTTTTT. Its protein product is CASSVSGSRNTGELFF.